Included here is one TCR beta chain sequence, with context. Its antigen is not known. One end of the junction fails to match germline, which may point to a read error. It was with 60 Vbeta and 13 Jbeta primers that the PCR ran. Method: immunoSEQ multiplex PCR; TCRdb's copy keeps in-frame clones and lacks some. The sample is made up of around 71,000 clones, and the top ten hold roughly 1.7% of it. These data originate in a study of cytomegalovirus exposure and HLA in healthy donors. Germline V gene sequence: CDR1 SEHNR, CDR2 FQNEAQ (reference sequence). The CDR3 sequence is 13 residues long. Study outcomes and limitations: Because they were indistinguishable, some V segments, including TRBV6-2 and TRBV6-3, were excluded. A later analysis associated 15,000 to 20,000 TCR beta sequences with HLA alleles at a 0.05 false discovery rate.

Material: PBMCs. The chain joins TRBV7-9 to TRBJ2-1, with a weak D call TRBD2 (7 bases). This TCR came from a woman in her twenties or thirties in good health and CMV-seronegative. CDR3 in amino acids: CAGSWEGGSKQFF. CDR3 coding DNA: TGTGCCGGCAGCTGGGAGGGGGGGAGCAAGCAGTTCTTC.